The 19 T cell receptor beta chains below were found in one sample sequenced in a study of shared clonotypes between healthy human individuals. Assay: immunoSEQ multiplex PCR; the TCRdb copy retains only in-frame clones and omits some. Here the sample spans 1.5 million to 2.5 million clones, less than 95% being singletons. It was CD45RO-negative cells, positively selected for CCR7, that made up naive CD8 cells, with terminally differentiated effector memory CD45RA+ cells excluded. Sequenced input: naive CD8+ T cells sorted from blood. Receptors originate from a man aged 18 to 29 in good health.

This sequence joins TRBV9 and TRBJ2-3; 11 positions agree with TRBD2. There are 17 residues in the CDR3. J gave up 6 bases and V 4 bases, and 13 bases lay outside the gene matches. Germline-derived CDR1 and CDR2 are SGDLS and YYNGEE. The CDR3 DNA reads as TGTGCCAGCAGCCCTATGGCTAGCGGGGGGATAACGGATACGCAGTATTTT. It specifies CASSPMASGGITDTQYF.

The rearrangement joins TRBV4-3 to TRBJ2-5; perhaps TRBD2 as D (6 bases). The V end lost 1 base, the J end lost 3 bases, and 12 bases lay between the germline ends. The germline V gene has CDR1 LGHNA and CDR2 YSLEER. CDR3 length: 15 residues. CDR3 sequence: CASSQVEGGEETQYF. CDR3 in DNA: TGCGCCAGCAGCCAAGTAGAGGGAGGAGAAGAGACCCAGTACTTC.

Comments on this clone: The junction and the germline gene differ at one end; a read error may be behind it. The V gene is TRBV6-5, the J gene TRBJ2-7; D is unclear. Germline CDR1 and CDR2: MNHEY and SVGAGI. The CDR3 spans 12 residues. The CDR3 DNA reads TGTGCCAGCAGTTACTCCTCCGACGAGCAGTACTTC. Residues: CASSYSSDEQYF.

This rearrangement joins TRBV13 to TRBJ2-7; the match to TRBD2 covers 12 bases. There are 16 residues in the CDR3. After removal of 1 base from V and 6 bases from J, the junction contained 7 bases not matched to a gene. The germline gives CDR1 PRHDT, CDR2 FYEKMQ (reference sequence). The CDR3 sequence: CASSLDGGLAGREQYF. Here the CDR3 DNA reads TGTGCCAGCAGCTTAGACGGAGGACTAGCGGGGCGCGAGCAGTACTTC.

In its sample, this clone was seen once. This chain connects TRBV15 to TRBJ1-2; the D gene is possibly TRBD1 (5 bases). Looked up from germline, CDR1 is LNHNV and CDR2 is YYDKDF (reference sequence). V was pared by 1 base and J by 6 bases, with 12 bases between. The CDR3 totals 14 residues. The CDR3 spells CATSRAGTKNGYTF. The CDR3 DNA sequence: TGTGCCACCAGCAGAGCCGGGACCAAGAATGGCTACACCTTC.

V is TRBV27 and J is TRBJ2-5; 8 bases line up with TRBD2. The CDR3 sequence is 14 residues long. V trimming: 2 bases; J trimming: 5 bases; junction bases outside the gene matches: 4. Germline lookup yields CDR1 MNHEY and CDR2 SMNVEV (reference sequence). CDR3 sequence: CASSLGSGEETQYF. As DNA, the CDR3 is TGTGCCAGCAGTTTAGGTAGCGGGGAGGAGACCCAGTACTTC.

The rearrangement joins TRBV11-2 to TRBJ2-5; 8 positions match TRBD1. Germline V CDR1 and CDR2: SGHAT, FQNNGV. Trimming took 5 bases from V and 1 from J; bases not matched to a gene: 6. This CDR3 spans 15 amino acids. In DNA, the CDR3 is TGTGCCAGCAGCCCGTGGGGGACAGGCCAAGAGACCCAGTACTTC. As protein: CASSPWGTGQETQYF.

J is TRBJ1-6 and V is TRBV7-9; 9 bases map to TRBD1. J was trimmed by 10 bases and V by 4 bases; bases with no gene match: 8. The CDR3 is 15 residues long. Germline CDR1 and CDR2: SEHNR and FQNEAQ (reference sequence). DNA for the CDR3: TGTGCCAGCAGCTACCGGGACAGGGACGTATCACCCCTCCACTTT. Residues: CASSYRDRDVSPLHF.

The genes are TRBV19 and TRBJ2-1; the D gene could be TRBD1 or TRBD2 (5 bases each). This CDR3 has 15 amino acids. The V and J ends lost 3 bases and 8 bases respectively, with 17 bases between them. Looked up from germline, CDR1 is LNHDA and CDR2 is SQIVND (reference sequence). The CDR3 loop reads CASSIWDQSIDEQFF. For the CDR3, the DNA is TGTGCCAGTAGTATTTGGGACCAGAGTATCGATGAGCAGTTCTTC.

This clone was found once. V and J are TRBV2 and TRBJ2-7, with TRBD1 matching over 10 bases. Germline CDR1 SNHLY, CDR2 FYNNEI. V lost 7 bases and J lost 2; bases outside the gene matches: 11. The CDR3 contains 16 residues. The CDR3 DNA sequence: TGTGCCAGCATACCCGGGCCGGGGACAGGGGCCTACGAGCAGTACTTC. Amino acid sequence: CASIPGPGTGAYEQYF.

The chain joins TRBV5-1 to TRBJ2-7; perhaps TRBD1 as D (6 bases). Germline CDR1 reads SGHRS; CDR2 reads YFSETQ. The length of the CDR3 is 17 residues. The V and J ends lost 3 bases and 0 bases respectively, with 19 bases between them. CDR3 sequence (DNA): TGCGCCAGCAGCTCGGACAGAAACCAAGGGAGCTCCTACGAGCAGTACTTC. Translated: CASSSDRNQGSSYEQYF.

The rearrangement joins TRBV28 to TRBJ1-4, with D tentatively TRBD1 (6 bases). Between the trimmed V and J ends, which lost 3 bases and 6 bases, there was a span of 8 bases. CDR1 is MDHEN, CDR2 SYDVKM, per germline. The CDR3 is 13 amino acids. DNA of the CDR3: TGTGCCAGCAGTTTTTCAGGGGATGAAAAACTGTTTTTT. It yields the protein CASSFSGDEKLFF.

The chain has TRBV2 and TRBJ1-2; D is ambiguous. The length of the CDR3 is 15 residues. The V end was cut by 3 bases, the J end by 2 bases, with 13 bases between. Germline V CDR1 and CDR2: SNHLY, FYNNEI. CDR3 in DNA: TGTGCCAGCAGTGATCCGAACGGTGAGAACTATGGCTACACCTTC. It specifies CASSDPNGENYGYTF.

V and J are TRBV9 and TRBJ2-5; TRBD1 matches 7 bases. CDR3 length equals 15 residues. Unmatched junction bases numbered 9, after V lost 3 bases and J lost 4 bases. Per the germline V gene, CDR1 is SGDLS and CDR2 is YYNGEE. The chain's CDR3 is CASSELQGLGETQYF. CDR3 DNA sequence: TGTGCCAGCAGCGAATTACAGGGGTTGGGAGAGACCCAGTACTTC.

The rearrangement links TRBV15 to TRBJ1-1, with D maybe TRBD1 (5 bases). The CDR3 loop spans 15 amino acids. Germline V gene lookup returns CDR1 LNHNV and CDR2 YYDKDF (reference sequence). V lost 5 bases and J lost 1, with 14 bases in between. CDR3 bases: TGTGCCACCAGCCCAACGCTCCAGGGGAACACTGAAGCTTTCTTT. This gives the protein CATSPTLQGNTEAFF. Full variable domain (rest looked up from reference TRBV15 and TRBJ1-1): DAMVIQNPRYQVTQFGKPVTLSCSQTLNHNVMYWYQQKSSQAPKLLFHYYDKDFNNEADTPDNFQSRRPNTSFCFLDIRSPGLGDTAMYLCATSPTLQGNTEAFFGQGTRLTVV.

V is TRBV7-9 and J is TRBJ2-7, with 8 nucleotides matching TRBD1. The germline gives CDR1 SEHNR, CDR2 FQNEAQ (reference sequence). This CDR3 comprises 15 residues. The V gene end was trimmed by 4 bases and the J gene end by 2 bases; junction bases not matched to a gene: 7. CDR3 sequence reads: CASSSTGVEAYEQYF. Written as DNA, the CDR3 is TGTGCCAGCAGCTCGACAGGGGTTGAGGCCTACGAGCAGTACTTC. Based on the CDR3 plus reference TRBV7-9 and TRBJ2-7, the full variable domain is DTGVSQNPRHKITKRGQNVTFRCDPISEHNRLYWYRQTLGQGPEFLTYFQNEAQLEKSRLLSDRFSAERPKGSFSTLEIQRTEQGDSAMYLCASSSTGVEAYEQYFGPGTRLTVT.

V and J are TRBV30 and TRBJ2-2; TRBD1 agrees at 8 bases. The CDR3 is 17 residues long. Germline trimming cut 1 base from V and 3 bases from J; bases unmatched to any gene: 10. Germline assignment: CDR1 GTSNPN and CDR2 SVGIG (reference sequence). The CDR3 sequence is CAWSGPLGQEDTGELFF. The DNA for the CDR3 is TGTGCCTGGAGTGGTCCACTGGGACAGGAAGACACCGGGGAGCTGTTTTTT.

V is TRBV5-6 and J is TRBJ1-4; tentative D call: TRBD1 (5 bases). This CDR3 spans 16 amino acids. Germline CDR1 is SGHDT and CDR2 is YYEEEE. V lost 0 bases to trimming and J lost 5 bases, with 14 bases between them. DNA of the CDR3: TGTGCCAGCAGCTTGGTTTCCGGGGCCATGAATGAAAAACTGTTTTTT. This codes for CASSLVSGAMNEKLFF. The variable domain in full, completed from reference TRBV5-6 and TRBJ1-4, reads DAGVTQSPTHLIKTRGQQVTLRCSPKSGHDTVSWYQQALGQGPQFIFQYYEEEERQRGNFPDRFSGHQFPNYSSELNVNALLLGDSALYLCASSLVSGAMNEKLFFGSGTQLSVL.

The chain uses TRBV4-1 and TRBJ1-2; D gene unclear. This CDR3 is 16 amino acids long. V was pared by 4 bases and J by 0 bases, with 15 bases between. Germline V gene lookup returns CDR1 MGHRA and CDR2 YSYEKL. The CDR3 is CASSLKPGLSNYGYTF. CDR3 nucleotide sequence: TGCGCCAGCAGCCTTAAACCGGGTCTCTCTAACTATGGCTACACCTTC.